A single sample gave rise to the 2 T cell receptor beta chains below, sequenced in a study of T-cell memory formation after mild COVID-19. TCRdb re-derived calls from the 5' RACE reads in MiXCR, one entry per CDR3 protein. The sample carries fewer than 350,000 distinct CDR3 sequences, more than 15% recorded once. The sequencing input was PBMCs or a T cell subset sorted from them (not recorded which). These receptors were taken from a man between 18 and 29 years old who had mild COVID-19 (a few samples of this study predate the infection). Cell type and time point are not known.

In regard to this clonotype: The junction differs from germline at one of its ends, possibly a read error. V is TRBV6-1 and J is TRBJ2-5; TRBD1 matches at 7 bases. Germline CDR1 reads MNHNS; CDR2 reads SASEGT. The CDR3 extends over 17 amino acids. The CDR3 is CAISEHLRQGVQETQYF. CDR3 DNA sequence: TGTGCCATCAGTGAACATCTCCGACAGGGAGTCCAAGAGACCCAGTACTTC.

Only a few counts were recorded for this clonotype. V usage is TRBV6-6 and J usage is TRBJ1-2; no clear D gene. This CDR3 comprises 15 residues. Trimming removed 2 bases at V and 4 bases at J, with 14 bases between. Germline V gene sequence: CDR1 MNHNY, CDR2 SVGAGI (reference sequence). This chain's CDR3 is CASSYVVLPTYGYTF. In nucleotides, the CDR3 is TGTGCCAGCAGTTACGTAGTCTTACCAACCTATGGCTACACCTTC.